Included here is one T cell receptor beta chain sequence, with context. This CDR3 region has 14 residues. Per the germline V gene, CDR1 is GTSNPN and CDR2 is SVGIG (reference sequence). The V gene lost 3 bases and the J gene lost 0 bases, with 11 bases spanning the gap. This record belongs to a study of PD-L1 blockade in urothelial cancer. Whole-study context: The analyses of blood took place 3 weeks (second dose) and 6 weeks after treatment start.

The table came from immunoSEQ multiplex PCR; TCRdb's copy has only in-frame clones and leaves some out. The profile shows 60,000 to 70,000 clones, 81% of them singletons. Time point indicated: pretreatment peripheral blood. Between 1 and 8 samples per patient were obtained, pretreatment and on-treatment. The V and J genes are TRBV30 and TRBJ1-1, with unresolved D. The input for sequencing was PBMCs, taken around atezolizumab (anti-PD-L1) treatment. The sequence came from a man in his sixties or seventies with urothelial cancer. The CDR3 DNA reads TGTGCCTGGAGCCAGTACAGAGTGAACACTGAAGCTTTCTTT. Residues: CAWSQYRVNTEAFF.